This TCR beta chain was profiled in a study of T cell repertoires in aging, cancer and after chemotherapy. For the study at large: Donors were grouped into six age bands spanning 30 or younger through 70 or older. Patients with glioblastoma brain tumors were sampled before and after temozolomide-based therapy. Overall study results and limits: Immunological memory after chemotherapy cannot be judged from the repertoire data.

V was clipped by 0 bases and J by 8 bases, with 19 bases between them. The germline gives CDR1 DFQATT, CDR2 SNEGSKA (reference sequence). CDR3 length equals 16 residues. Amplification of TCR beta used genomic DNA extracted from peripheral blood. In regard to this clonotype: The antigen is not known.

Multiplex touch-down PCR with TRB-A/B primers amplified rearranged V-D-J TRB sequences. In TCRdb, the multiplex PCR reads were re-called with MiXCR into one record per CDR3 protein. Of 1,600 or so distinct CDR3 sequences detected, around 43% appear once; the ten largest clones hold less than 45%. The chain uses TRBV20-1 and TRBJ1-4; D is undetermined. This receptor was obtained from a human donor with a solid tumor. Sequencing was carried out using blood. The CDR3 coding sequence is TGCAGTGCTAGAGATCCCCCCGGCCACGAACGAGAAAAACTGTTTTTT. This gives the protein CSARDPPGHEREKLFF.